The 5 T cell receptor beta chains below come from one sample, sequenced in a study of beta chain features in type 1 diabetes. Their cognate antigens are unknown. Since all of the isolated RNA was reverse transcribed, expressed TCRB transcripts were what got sequenced. Sequencing used immunoSEQ multiplex PCR; TCRdb keeps in-frame clones, though not all of them. The sample consists of 200,000 to 300,000 clones, roughly 13% of them appearing once. Points from the study as a whole: Shorter TCRB CDR3s, moderately but significantly so, marked every one of the four CD4+ subsets in Type 1 diabetes patients.

The sequenced sample consisted of naive CD4+ T cells from blood. These receptors came from a man aged 30 to 45 with type 1 diabetes.

The genes are TRBV7-9 and TRBJ1-1, with D unresolved. The CDR3 contains 14 residues. The germline CDR1 and CDR2 sequences are SEHNR and FQNEAQ (reference sequence). V was shortened by 0 bases and J by 0 bases, with 5 bases between the two germline ends. CDR3 bases: TGTGCCAGCAGCTTAGCGTCGGTGAACACTGAAGCTTTCTTT. Protein sequence: CASSLASVNTEAFF. Complete variable domain (other parts from reference TRBV7-9 and TRBJ1-1): DTGVSQNPRHKITKRGQNVTFRCDPISEHNRLYWYRQTLGQGPEFLTYFQNEAQLEKSRLLSDRFSAERPKGSFSTLEIQRTEQGDSAMYLCASSLASVNTEAFFGQGTRLTVV.

This clone showed up just a few times. This rearrangement joins TRBV2 to TRBJ2-3; 9 bases agree with TRBD1. Germline lookup yields CDR1 SNHLY and CDR2 FYNNEI. J gave up 8 bases and V 6 bases, and 3 bases lay outside the gene matches. The CDR3 totals 12 residues. The CDR3 DNA is TGTGCCAGCAGGGGACAGGGTACTACGCAGTATTTT. Its protein is CASRGQGTTQYF.

The chain combines TRBV2 with TRBJ1-4, with 11 nucleotides matching TRBD1. Losses at the gene ends were 7 bases for V and 10 bases for J; bases not matched to a gene: 5. This CDR3 region has 13 residues. Germline CDR1 SNHLY, CDR2 FYNNEI. In DNA form, the CDR3 reads TGTGCCAGCACCAGGACAGGGGGCGGAAAACTGTTTTTT. Protein product: CASTRTGGGKLFF.

This clone was detected only a few times. J is TRBJ2-5 and V is TRBV10-3; 7 bases match TRBD1. From germline, CDR1 is ENHRY and CDR2 SYGVKD. The CDR3 runs to 14 residues. V lost 0 bases, J lost 4 bases, and 2 bases stayed unmatched. The CDR3 region has the DNA TGTGCCATCAGTGAGTCAGGGGGCCGAGAGACCCAGTACTTC. The encoded protein is CAISESGGRETQYF.

This rearrangement joins TRBV5-1 to TRBJ2-1; D perhaps matches TRBD1 (5 bases). Trimming shortened V by 0 bases and J by 8 bases, and 12 bases separated the two germline ends. In germline, CDR1 is SGHRS, CDR2 YFSETQ. The CDR3 covers 14 residues. The CDR3 bases are TGCGCCAGCAGCTTGGGTGGCCAGGGCTATGAGCAGTTCTTC. It codes for CASSLGGQGYEQFF.